Following are 12 T cell receptor beta chains from one sample sequenced in a study of blood T cells in healthy people across ages (dated by TCRdb to 2013 to 2016). The library was prepared using 5' RACE. The sequencer listed for this sample is Illumina HiSeq 2500. A second roughly 6 to 11 cycle PCR used a sample-barcoded 5' primer and a J-beta primer mix. The raw public data were reprocessed by TCRdb itself: fastp quality trimming at Q25, MiXCR clonotype calling, in-frame beta chains only. Entries that share a CDR3 protein sequence are merged under the most common genes and DNA. Recorded for this sample are hundreds of thousands of distinct CDR3 sequences; 20% to 25% of them occurred a single time. The ten largest clones capture approximately 20% of the sample. Sequencing used blood. These receptors came from a man in his 70s in good health.

This clonotype appeared a few times. The V and J genes are TRBV20-1 and TRBJ1-2; D ambiguous. Trimming took off 3 bases at V and 7 bases at J, with 12 bases between the two ends. Germline lookup yields CDR1 DFQATT and CDR2 SNEGSKA (reference sequence). The CDR3 spans 12 residues. The CDR3 is CSARPTDAGYTF. Written as DNA, the CDR3 is TGCAGTGCTAGGCCCACCGACGCTGGCTACACCTTC.

This clonotype was seen a handful of times. V and J are TRBV29-1 and TRBJ2-5; D perhaps matches TRBD1 (8 bases). The germline gives CDR1 SQVTM, CDR2 ANQGSEA. Trimming took 6 bases from V and 4 from J, leaving 15 bases between them. The CDR3 contains 13 residues. CDR3 DNA sequence: TGCAGCGTCGCAGGGGGCGGGGGAGAGACCCAGTACTTC. Translated, it gives CSVAGGGGETQYF.

This clonotype was seen more than once but under ten times. The chain joins TRBV20-1 to TRBJ2-4, with no clear D. V lost 5 bases, J lost 0 bases, and 11 bases lay in between. This CDR3 is built from 14 residues. CDR1 and CDR2 from the germline V gene are DFQATT and SNEGSKA (reference sequence). CDR3 in amino acids: CSASLNLAKNIQYF. The CDR3 DNA follows: TGCAGTGCTTCCCTTAACCTAGCCAAAAACATTCAGTACTTC.

The rearrangement links TRBV6-6 to TRBJ1-2; D may be TRBD1 (6 bases). V was pared by 5 bases and J by 2 bases, with 24 bases between. This CDR3 region has 18 residues. Germline V gene sequence: CDR1 MNHNY, CDR2 SVGAGI (reference sequence). CDR3 in amino acids: CASSKPPGQTLFNYGYTF. The CDR3 DNA reads TGTGCCAGCAGTAAACCCCCGGGACAAACACTATTCAACTATGGCTACACCTTC.

V and J are TRBV12-3 or TRBV12-4 and TRBJ2-1; 10 nucleotides line up with TRBD1. V lost 5 bases, J lost 8 bases, and 9 bases stayed unmatched. This CDR3 spans 15 amino acids. The CDR3 spells CASSKPGQGIYEQFF. The CDR3 coding sequence is TGTGCCAGCAGTAAACCGGGACAGGGGATCTATGAGCAGTTCTTC.

This clonotype was counted between two and nine times. This CDR3 is missing its conserved last phenylalanine or tryptophan, likely due to a read error. This rearrangement joins TRBV5-1 to TRBJ1-1, with D uncertain. V was clipped by 1 base and J by 1 base, with 5 bases between them. CDR1 and CDR2 (germline): SGHRS, YFSETQ. The CDR3 consists of 13 residues. The CDR3: CASSLQANTEAFL. The CDR3 DNA is TGCGCCAGCAGCTTGCAGGCGAACACTGAAGCTTTCCTT.

This chain joins TRBV20-1 and TRBJ2-1; 9 bases are a match to TRBD2. Germline trimming cut 1 base from V and 8 bases from J; bases unmatched to any gene: 12. The CDR3 is 16 amino acids. Germline V CDR1 and CDR2: DFQATT, SNEGSKA (reference sequence). The chain's CDR3 is CSARGLAGGLLHEQFF. CDR3 sequence (DNA): TGCAGTGCTAGAGGCCTCGCGGGGGGGCTGCTACATGAGCAGTTCTTC.

The chain carries TRBV30 and TRBJ1-2; D gene ambiguous. Looked up from germline, CDR1 is GTSNPN and CDR2 is SVGIG (reference sequence). The V and J ends lost 0 bases and 7 bases respectively, with 12 bases between them. The length of the CDR3 is 13 residues. CDR3 in amino acids: CAWSVFGPGGYTF. The DNA of the CDR3 is TGTGCCTGGAGTGTTTTCGGGCCGGGTGGCTACACCTTC.

This clonotype has a handful of counts. The V gene is TRBV5-5, the J gene TRBJ2-2, with D possibly being TRBD2 (6 bases). Trimming removed 3 bases at V and 0 bases at J, with 12 bases between. Germline V gives CDR1 SGHKS, CDR2 YYEKEE (reference sequence). CDR3 length: 16 amino acids. CDR3: CASSSGLDANTGELFF. Here the CDR3 DNA reads TGTGCCAGCAGCTCGGGACTCGACGCGAACACCGGGGAGCTGTTTTTT.

Only a few counts were recorded for this clonotype. The chain joins TRBV6-2 or TRBV6-3 to TRBJ2-2, with D possibly matching TRBD2 (6 bases). Between the trimmed V and J ends, which lost 2 bases and 4 bases, there was a span of 20 bases. Germline CDR1 MNHEY, CDR2 SVGEGT. The length of the CDR3 is 18 residues. CDR3 region: CASSYTEAGRRITGELFF. The CDR3 DNA follows: TGTGCCAGCAGTTACACCGAAGCGGGCCGGCGGATCACCGGGGAGCTGTTTTTT.

CDR3 DNA: TGCGCCAGCAGCACCCGGACTAGCGGGAGGATGATAGATACGCAGTATTTT. Translation gives CASSTRTSGRMIDTQYF. This sequence joins TRBV4-3 and TRBJ2-3; 14 nucleotides agree with TRBD2. The CDR3 spans 17 residues. Germline CDR1 LGHNA, CDR2 YSLEER. Losses at the gene ends were 5 bases for V and 5 bases for J; bases not matched to a gene: 9.

This clonotype was observed a few times. The CDR3 spells CASSLFGAGDTEAFF. CDR3 nucleotides: TGTGCCAGCAGTTTATTTGGGGCTGGGGACACTGAAGCTTTCTTT. The V and J genes are TRBV28 and TRBJ1-1; maybe TRBD1 (5 bases). Germline V gene data show CDR1 as MDHEN and CDR2 as SYDVKM. V lost 1 base to trimming and J lost 3 bases, with 12 bases between them. The CDR3 is 15 amino acids.